The 20 T cell receptor beta chains below were found in one sample sequenced in a study of Graves' ophthalmopathy and Graves' hyperthyroidism. Using RNA transcripts, the TCR beta CDR3 regions were amplified. First-round RT-PCR employed HTBI primers, with a second-round multiplex PCR after it. TCRdb redid the calling of the multiplex PCR reads with MiXCR, one entry per CDR3 protein. The sample holds 150,000 or so distinct CDR3 sequences; roughly 36% are singletons and the top ten take 8% to 10%. The sample taken for sequencing was peripheral blood. These receptors all come from a man younger than 45 with Graves' ophthalmopathy.

This clonotype was counted a few times. The rearrangement uses TRBV27 and TRBJ2-7; D is uncertain. CDR1 is MNHEY, CDR2 SMNVEV, per germline (reference sequence). This CDR3 spans 13 amino acids. Trimming took 10 bases from V and 4 from J, leaving 17 bases between them. CDR3 in DNA: TGTGCCACCCTGGACCGCGGAGTATACGAGCAGTACTTC. Translated: CATLDRGVYEQYF.

This clonotype was seen at least ten times. The chain has TRBV10-3 and TRBJ1-1, with D unclear. The V gene lost 3 bases and the J gene lost 1 base, with 6 bases spanning the gap. There are 13 residues in the CDR3. The germline V gene encodes CDR1 ENHRY and CDR2 SYGVKD. CDR3 sequence (DNA): TGTGCCATCAGTGAACCCAGGAACACTGAAGCTTTCTTT. It encodes CAISEPRNTEAFF.

J is TRBJ2-7 and V is TRBV6-1; D call uncertain. There are 11 residues in the CDR3. With 10 bases removed from V and 0 bases from J, the gap between germline ends came to 7 bases. From germline, CDR1 is MNHNS and CDR2 SASEGT. CDR3 sequence (DNA): TGTGCCACGAGGCCCTCCTACGAGCAGTACTTC. This gives the protein CATRPSYEQYF.

This clonotype has only one observation. This sequence joins TRBV7-2 and TRBJ1-2, with D uncertain. Germline lookup yields CDR1 SGHTA and CDR2 FQGNSA. V lost 2 bases to trimming and J lost 1 base, with 14 bases between them. This CDR3 region has 16 residues. This CDR3 is CASSLPPTRLNYGYTF. Written as DNA, the CDR3 is TGTGCCAGCAGCTTACCGCCCACAAGACTTAACTATGGCTACACCTTC.

This clonotype was seen ten or more times. The genes are TRBV29-1 and TRBJ1-5, with D perhaps TRBD1 (5 bases). Trimming removed 4 bases from V and 9 bases from J, with 16 bases in between. The CDR3 has 13 amino acids. Per the germline V gene, CDR1 is SQVTM and CDR2 is ANQGSEA. The CDR3 nucleotides are TGCAGCGTTGCCGCAGACAGTTCAGGGCCCCAGCATTTT. Protein sequence: CSVAADSSGPQHF.

This clonotype was observed many times. This chain connects TRBV30 to TRBJ1-6; TRBD1 is a possible D gene (5 bases). CDR3 size: 18 residues. The V and J ends lost 0 bases and 0 bases respectively, with 15 bases between them. Germline CDR1 and CDR2: GTSNPN and SVGIG (reference sequence). The CDR3 loop reads CAWSVFAPDISYNSPLHF. CDR3 in DNA: TGTGCCTGGAGTGTTTTTGCCCCGGACATCTCCTATAATTCACCCCTCCACTTT.

The chain links TRBV7-2 to TRBJ2-7, with 8 bases fitting TRBD2. V lost 3 bases and J lost 4; bases outside the gene matches: 8. Germline CDR1 and CDR2: SGHTA and FQGNSA. CDR3 length: 15 residues. DNA of the CDR3: TGTGCCAGCAGCTTCGCGGGACTAGGGAGTTACGAGCAGTACTTC. It is translated as CASSFAGLGSYEQYF.

This clonotype was detected a few times. V gene TRBV6-4 combines with J gene TRBJ2-2, with TRBD2 identical over 14 bases. V lost 7 bases and J lost 0; bases outside the gene matches: 10. This CDR3 is built from 19 residues. Germline CDR1 MRHNA, CDR2 SNTAGT. The CDR3 region is CASTLRGLAGVSNTGELFF. The CDR3 nucleotides read TGTGCCAGCACCTTGAGGGGACTAGCGGGAGTATCGAACACCGGGGAGCTGTTTTTT.

This clonotype was seen a few times. This sequence joins TRBV6-2 or TRBV6-3 and TRBJ1-1; D remains unclear. The CDR3 length is 13 residues. Germline CDR1 and CDR2: MNHEY and SVGEGT. V was trimmed by 2 bases and J by 1 base, leaving 5 bases between them. DNA of the CDR3: TGTGCCAGCAGTTACCAACGGAACACTGAAGCTTTCTTT. It encodes CASSYQRNTEAFF.

This clonotype was seen many times. This chain connects TRBV28 to TRBJ1-2; D remains ambiguous. V lost 5 bases and J 5 bases, leaving 18 bases between the germline ends. Germline V gives CDR1 MDHEN, CDR2 SYDVKM. The length of the CDR3 is 15 residues. The CDR3 sequence: CASSNRYSRSYGYTF. CDR3 nucleotide sequence: TGTGCCAGCAGTAATCGGTATTCCCGGAGTTATGGCTACACCTTC.

The chain couples TRBV28 to TRBJ2-7, with 7 bases aligning to TRBD2. This CDR3 has 14 amino acids. Germline CDR1 reads MDHEN; CDR2 reads SYDVKM. Germline trimming cut 6 bases from V and 3 bases from J; bases unmatched to any gene: 8. The CDR3 reads CASSSVGGDYEQYF. CDR3 in DNA: TGTGCCAGCAGCTCAGTGGGGGGGGACTACGAGCAGTACTTC.

In this sample, this clonotype turned up a few times. This chain joins TRBV6-1 and TRBJ2-7; the match to TRBD2 covers 8 bases. This CDR3 is built from 18 residues. Germline values: CDR1 MNHNS, CDR2 SASEGT. V gave up 2 bases and J gave up 1 base; unmatched junction bases: 13. For the CDR3, the DNA is TGTGCCAGCAGTGAAAAACGGGGAGCGGGGGTCACTTCCTACGAGCAGTACTTC. This sequence encodes CASSEKRGAGVTSYEQYF.

The chain couples TRBV19 to TRBJ2-5; no definite D call. The germline gives CDR1 LNHDA, CDR2 SQIVND (reference sequence). V was shortened by 3 bases and J by 5 bases, with 16 bases between the two germline ends. There are 15 residues in the CDR3. CDR3 residues: CASSISKVMIETQYF. The CDR3, as DNA: TGTGCCAGTAGTATTTCCAAAGTTATGATTGAGACCCAGTACTTC.

The chain uses TRBV7-2 and TRBJ2-7, with no clear D. With 0 bases removed from V and 4 bases from J, the gap between germline ends came to 10 bases. CDR3 size: 14 residues. The germline V gene has CDR1 SGHTA and CDR2 FQGNSA. As DNA, the CDR3 is TGTGCCAGCAGCTTAGCCGTCCTACCTTACGAGCAGTACTTC. Its translation is CASSLAVLPYEQYF.

This clonotype appeared a single time. This chain joins TRBV7-6 and TRBJ1-2; 8 bases map to TRBD1. V was clipped by 4 bases and J by 0 bases; unmatched bases: 4. Germline V gene lookup returns CDR1 SGHVS and CDR2 FNYEAQ. This CDR3 has 15 residues. As DNA, the CDR3 is TGTGCCAGCAGCTCCTTCAGGGGGCCTAACTATGGCTACACCTTC. Translated: CASSSFRGPNYGYTF. Based on the CDR3 plus reference TRBV7-6 and TRBJ1-2, the full variable domain is GAGVSQSPRYKVTKRGQDVALRCDPISGHVSLYWYRQALGQGPEFLTYFNYEAQQDKSGLPNDRFSAERPEGSISTLTIQRTEQRDSAMYRCASSSFRGPNYGYTFGSGTRLTVV.

This clonotype was observed at least ten times. The chain joins TRBV28 to TRBJ2-7; D is perhaps TRBD2 (5 bases). V was shortened by 6 bases and J by 2 bases, with 14 bases between the two germline ends. Germline CDR1 MDHEN, CDR2 SYDVKM. This CDR3 is built from 14 residues. Written as DNA, the CDR3 is TGTGCCAGCAGCGAGTCCCCCGGGACCTACGAGCAGTACTTC. Translation: CASSESPGTYEQYF.

The genes are TRBV30 and TRBJ2-7; maybe TRBD1 (5 bases). This CDR3 spans 13 amino acids. V was shortened by 2 bases and J by 2 bases, with 10 bases between the two germline ends. Germline V gene sequence: CDR1 GTSNPN, CDR2 SVGIG (reference sequence). The CDR3 nucleotides read TGTGCCTGGAGTCATGACAGCCCCTACGAGCAGTACTTC. Protein product: CAWSHDSPYEQYF. Using reference TRBV30 and TRBJ2-7 for the parts outside the CDR3, the full variable domain is SQTIHQWPATLVQPVGSPLSLECTVEGTSNPNLYWYRQAAGRGLQLLFYSVGIGQISSEVPQNLSASRPQDRQFILSSKKLLLSDSGFYLCAWSHDSPYEQYFGPGTRLTVT.

The V and J genes are TRBV12-3 or TRBV12-4 and TRBJ2-7; D remains ambiguous. CDR3 length equals 14 residues. V shed 1 base and J shed 2 bases, with 9 bases lying between them. DNA of the CDR3: TGTGCCAGCAGTTTAGTGCCCAGGACCTACGAGCAGTACTTC. Amino acid sequence: CASSLVPRTYEQYF.

This clonotype appeared many times. The V gene is TRBV3-1, the J gene TRBJ1-2; D is unresolved. Germline lookup yields CDR1 LGHDT and CDR2 YNNKEL (reference sequence). Trimming took 3 bases from V and 2 from J, leaving 13 bases between them. The CDR3 has 15 amino acids. The CDR3 DNA reads TGTGCCAGCAGCCACCTCGGAAGGGAAAACTATGGCTACACCTTC. Amino acids: CASSHLGRENYGYTF.

V gene TRBV15 combines with J gene TRBJ2-5; 7 bases line up with TRBD2. J lost 6 bases, V lost 1 base, and 8 bases had no gene match. The CDR3 sequence is 15 residues long. Germline assignment: CDR1 LNHNV and CDR2 YYDKDF (reference sequence). The DNA of the CDR3 is TGTGCCACCAGCAGAGGTGGCGGGGGTGCAAAGACCCAGTACTTC. Amino acids: CATSRGGGGAKTQYF.